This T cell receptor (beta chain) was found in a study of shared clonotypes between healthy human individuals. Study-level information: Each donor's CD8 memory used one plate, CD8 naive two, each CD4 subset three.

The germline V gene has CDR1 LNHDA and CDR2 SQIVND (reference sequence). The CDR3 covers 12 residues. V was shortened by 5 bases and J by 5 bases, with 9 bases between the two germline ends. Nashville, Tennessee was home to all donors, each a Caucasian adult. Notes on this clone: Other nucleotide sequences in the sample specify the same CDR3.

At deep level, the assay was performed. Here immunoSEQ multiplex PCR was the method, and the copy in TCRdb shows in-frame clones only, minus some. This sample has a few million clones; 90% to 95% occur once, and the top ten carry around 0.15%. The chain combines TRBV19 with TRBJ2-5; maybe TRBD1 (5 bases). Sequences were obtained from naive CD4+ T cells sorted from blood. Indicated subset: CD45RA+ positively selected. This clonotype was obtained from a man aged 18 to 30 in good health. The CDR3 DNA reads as TGTGCCAGTAGTCCCCAGGGCGAGACCCAGTACTTC. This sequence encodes CASSPQGETQYF.